This T cell receptor (beta chain) originates from a study of shared clonotypes between healthy human individuals. Study context: CD4 naive and memory got three plates each, CD8 naive two, CD8 memory one.

Sequenced by immunoSEQ multiplex PCR; TCRdb stores in-frame clones only, minus some. Here the sample spans roughly 660,000 clones, around 90% being singletons. On this clone: The identical CDR3 is also encoded by other nucleotide sequences in the sample.

Trimming removed 5 bases at V and 4 bases at J, with 9 bases between. The CDR3 loop spans 12 amino acids. Germline CDR1 SEHNR, CDR2 FQNEAQ (reference sequence). The rearrangement joins TRBV7-9 to TRBJ2-7; D gene unclear. The sequence was collected from a man younger than 35 in good health. Some clones in this sample may be carry-over from other donors' samples. The source material was memory CD8+ T cells from PBMCs. Subset reported: CD45RO+ cells pooled with CCR7-negative TemRA cells. The CDR3 is CASSLVVYEQYF. In DNA, the CDR3 is TGTGCCAGCAGCCTGGTAGTTTACGAGCAGTACTTC.